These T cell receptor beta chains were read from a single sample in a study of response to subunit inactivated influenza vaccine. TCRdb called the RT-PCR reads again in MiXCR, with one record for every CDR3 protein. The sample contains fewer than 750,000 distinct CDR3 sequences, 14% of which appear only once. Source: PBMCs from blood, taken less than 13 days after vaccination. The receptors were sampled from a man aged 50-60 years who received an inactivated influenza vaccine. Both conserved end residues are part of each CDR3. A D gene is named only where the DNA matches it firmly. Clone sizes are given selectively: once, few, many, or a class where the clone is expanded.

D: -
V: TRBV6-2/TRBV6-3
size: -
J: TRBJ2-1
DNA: TGTGCCAGCAGTTACGGATTATTTGCGAGATTAACCGATGAGCAGTTCTTC
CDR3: CASSYGLFARLTDEQFF

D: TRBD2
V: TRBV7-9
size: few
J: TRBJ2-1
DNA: TGTGCCAGCACACTTAGCGGGGCAGCCTACAATGAGCAGTTCTTC
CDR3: CASTLSGAAYNEQFF

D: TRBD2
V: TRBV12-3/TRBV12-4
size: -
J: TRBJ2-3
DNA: TGTGCCAGCATCGAAAGCGGGAGGGGCACAGATACGCAGTATTTT
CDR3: CASIESGRGTDTQYF

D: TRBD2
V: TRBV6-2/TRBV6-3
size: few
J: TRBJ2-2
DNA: TGTGCCAGCAGCAGCACTAGCGCCGGGGAGCTGTTTTTT
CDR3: CASSSTSAGELFF

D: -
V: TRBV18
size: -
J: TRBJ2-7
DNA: TGTGCCAGCTCACCACCGGGCTCAGGGGGGTACTACGAGCAGTACTTC
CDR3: CASSPPGSGGYYEQYF

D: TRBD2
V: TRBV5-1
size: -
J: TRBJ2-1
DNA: TGCGCCAGCAGCTTTTCGGGGGGTGCTGAAGGGAAGCAGTTCTTC
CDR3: CASSFSGGAEGKQFF

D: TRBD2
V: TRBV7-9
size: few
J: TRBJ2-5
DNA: TGTGCCAGCAGCCTGACTAGCGGGAGGACAGAGACCCAGTACTTC
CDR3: CASSLTSGRTETQYF

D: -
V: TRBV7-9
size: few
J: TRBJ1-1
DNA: TGTGCCAGCAGCCGACAGTATGAAGCTTTCTTT
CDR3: CASSRQYEAFF

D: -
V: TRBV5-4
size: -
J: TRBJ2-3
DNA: TGTGCCAGCAGCTACACAATGGGTACGCAGTATTTT
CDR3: CASSYTMGTQYF

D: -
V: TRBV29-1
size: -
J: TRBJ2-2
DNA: TGCAGCGTTGAAGTAGCGGCGAACACCGGGGAGCTGTTTTTT
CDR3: CSVEVAANTGELFF

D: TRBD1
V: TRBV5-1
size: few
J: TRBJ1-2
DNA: TGCGCCAGCAGCTTTGACGGGACAGCCTATGGCTACACCTTC
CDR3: CASSFDGTAYGYTF

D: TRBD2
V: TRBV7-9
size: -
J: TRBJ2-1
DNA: TGTGCCAGCAGCACCGGACTAGCGGGGGCCTACAATGAGCAGTTCTTC
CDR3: CASSTGLAGAYNEQFF

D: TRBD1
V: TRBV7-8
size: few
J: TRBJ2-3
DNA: TGTGCCAGCAGCGGAATGGGGACAGGGGACCCGGGCGGGTACACAGATACGCAGTATTTT
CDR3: CASSGMGTGDPGGYTDTQYF

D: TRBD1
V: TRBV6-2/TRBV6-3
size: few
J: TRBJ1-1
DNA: TGTGCCAGCAGGAAGGGACAGGGTGGGGCTGAAGCTTTCTTT
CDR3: CASRKGQGGAEAFF

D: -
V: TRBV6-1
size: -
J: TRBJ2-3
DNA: TGTGCCAGCAGCCATTCTAGACCGGGACGTAGACGGTTGCCTACGCAGTATTTT
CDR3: CASSHSRPGRRRLPTQYF

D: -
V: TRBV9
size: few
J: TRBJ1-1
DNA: TGTGCCAGCAGCGTAGGATTACAGGACGGCTCTGAAGCTTTCTTT
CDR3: CASSVGLQDGSEAFF

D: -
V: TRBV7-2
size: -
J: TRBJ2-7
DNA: TGTGCCAGCAGCTTAGTTTCTGGGGTTGGCTACGAGCAGTACTTC
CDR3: CASSLVSGVGYEQYF

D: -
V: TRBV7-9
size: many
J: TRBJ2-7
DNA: TGTGCCAGCAGCTTAGGTGCGCAGACCTACGAGCAGTACTTC
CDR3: CASSLGAQTYEQYF

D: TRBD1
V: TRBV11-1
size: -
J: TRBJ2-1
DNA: TGTGCCAGCAGCCCCGGACAGGGGAGCTTCCGGAATGAGCAGTTCTTC
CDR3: CASSPGQGSFRNEQFF

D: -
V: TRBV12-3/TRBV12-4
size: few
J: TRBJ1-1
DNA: TGTGCCAGCAGTCCCTACAGGGTTCGCATGAACACTGAAGCTTTCTTT
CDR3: CASSPYRVRMNTEAFF

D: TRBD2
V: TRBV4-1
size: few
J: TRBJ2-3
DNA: TGCGCCAGCAGCTTGGGACTAGAACCTAGCACAGATACGCAGTATTTT
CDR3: CASSLGLEPSTDTQYF

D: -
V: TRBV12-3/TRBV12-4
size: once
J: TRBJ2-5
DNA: TGTGCCAGCAGCCCCCCCCAGAGAGCAGAGACCCAGTACTTC
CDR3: CASSPPQRAETQYF

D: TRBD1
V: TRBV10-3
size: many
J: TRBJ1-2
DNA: TGTGCCATCAGTGAACCCGGGACAGGGGCTTCTGGCTACACCTTC
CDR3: CAISEPGTGASGYTF

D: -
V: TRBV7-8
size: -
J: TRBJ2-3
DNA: TGTGCCAGCAGCGTCCCCGGGGATACGCAGTATTTT
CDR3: CASSVPGDTQYF

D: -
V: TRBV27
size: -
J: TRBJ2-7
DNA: TGTGCCAGCAGTTTATCGTTGAGCGGAACCTACGAGCAGTACTTC
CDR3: CASSLSLSGTYEQYF

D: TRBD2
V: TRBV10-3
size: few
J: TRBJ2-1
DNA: TGTGCCATCAGTGAGTCTATCGGGGGGGCCACCTACAATGAGCAGTTCTTC
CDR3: CAISESIGGATYNEQFF

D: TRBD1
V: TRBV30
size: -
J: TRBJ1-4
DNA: TGTGCCTGGCTTAAGGACAGGGGGCGGGATGAAAAACTGTTTTTT
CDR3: CAWLKDRGRDEKLFF

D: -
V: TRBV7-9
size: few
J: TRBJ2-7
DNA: TGTGCCAGCAGCTTGCAGAGGAGCTCCTACGAGCAGTACTTC
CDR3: CASSLQRSSYEQYF

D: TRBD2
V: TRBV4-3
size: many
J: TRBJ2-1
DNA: TGCGCCAGCAGCCAAGAATTAGCGGGAGGGAAAAATGAGCAGTTCTTC
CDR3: CASSQELAGGKNEQFF

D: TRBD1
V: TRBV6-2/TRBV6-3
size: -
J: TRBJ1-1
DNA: TGTGCCAGCAGATCATCCACCGGGACAGTTTTAGGTGAAGCTTTCTTT
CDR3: CASRSSTGTVLGEAFF

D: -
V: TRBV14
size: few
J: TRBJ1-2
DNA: TGTGCCAGCAGAGAAGGGACTAACTATGGCTACACCTTC
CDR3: CASREGTNYGYTF

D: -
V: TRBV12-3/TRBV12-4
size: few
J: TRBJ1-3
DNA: TGTGCCAGCGTCTATACAGGTTTTACTGGAAACACCATATATTTT
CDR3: CASVYTGFTGNTIYF

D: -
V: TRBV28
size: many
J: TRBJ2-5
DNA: TGTGCCAGCAGTTCAAATACAGGCGGGCAAGAGACCCAGTACTTC
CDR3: CASSSNTGGQETQYF

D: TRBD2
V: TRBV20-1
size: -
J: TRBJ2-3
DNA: TGCAGTGCTAGACCCATAACCGGGACTAGCGGGGGCGAGACGCAGTATTTT
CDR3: CSARPITGTSGGETQYF

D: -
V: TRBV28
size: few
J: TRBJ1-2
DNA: TGTGCCAGCAGTCCCCCGACGGCGGGTCACGGCTACACCTTC
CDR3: CASSPPTAGHGYTF

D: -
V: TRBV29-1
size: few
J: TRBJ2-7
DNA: TGCAGCGTCTGGACAGCCCCCCTCTACGAGCAGTACTTC
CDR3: CSVWTAPLYEQYF

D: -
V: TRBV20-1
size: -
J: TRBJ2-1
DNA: TGCAGTGCTAGTCCTGGTCCCACAAGAGAGCAGTTCTTC
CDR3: CSASPGPTREQFF

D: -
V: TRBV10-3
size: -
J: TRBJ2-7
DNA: TGTGCCATCAGTTCCCGTGGCAACTCCTACGAGCAGTACTTC
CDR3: CAISSRGNSYEQYF

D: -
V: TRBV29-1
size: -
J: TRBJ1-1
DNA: TGCAGCGTTGTAGGAACGAGGGGCACTGAAGCTTTCTTT
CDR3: CSVVGTRGTEAFF

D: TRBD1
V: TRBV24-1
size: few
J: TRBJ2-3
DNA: TGTGCCACCAGCAGGACAGGCGACAGCACAGATACGCAGTATTTT
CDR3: CATSRTGDSTDTQYF

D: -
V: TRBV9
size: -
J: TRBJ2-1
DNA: TGTGCCAGCAGCTTCGCTAGTAACAATGAGCAGTTCTTC
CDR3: CASSFASNNEQFF

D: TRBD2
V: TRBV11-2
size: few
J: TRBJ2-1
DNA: TGTGCCAGCAGCTTAGTACCGGGAGGGGCCCCCAATGAGCAGTTCTTC
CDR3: CASSLVPGGAPNEQFF

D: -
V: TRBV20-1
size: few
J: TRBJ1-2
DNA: TGCAGTGTCGAGCGGACCGACTATGGCTACACCTTC
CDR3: CSVERTDYGYTF

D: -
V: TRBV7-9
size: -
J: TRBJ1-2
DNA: TGTGCCAGCAGCCTTTCCGGCGTCTGGGGCTACACCTTC
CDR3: CASSLSGVWGYTF

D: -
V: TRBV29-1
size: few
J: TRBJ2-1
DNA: TGCAGCGTTGGTAGCGGAGCCTACAATGAGCAGTTCTTC
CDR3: CSVGSGAYNEQFF

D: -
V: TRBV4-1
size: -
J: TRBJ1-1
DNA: TGCGCCAGCAGCCAGACCGGGACCCTCCTCGAGAGGACTGAAGCTTTCTTT
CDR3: CASSQTGTLLERTEAFF

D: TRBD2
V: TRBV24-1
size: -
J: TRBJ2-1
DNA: TGTGCCATCGGGACTACCCGCCCCAATGAGCAGTTCTTC
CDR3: CAIGTTRPNEQFF

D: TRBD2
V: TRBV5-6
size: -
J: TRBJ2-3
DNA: TGTGCCAGCACTCAGTTAGCGGGGGTGAAGAATACGCAGTATTTT
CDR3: CASTQLAGVKNTQYF

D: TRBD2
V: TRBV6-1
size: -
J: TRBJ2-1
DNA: TGTGCCAGCAGACGTCTAGCGGGAGCTGGTAATGAGCAGTTCTTC
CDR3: CASRRLAGAGNEQFF

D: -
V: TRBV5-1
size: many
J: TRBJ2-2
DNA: TGCGCCAGCAGCTTGGAGGGTCGGACCGGGGAGCTGTTTTTT
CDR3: CASSLEGRTGELFF

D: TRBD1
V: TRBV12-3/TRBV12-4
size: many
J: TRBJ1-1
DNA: TGTGCCAGCAGTTCGTCCCCCGGGACAGGGAGTACTGAAGCTTTCTTT
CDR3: CASSSSPGTGSTEAFF

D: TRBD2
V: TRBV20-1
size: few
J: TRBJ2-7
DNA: TGCAGTGCTAGAGTTCTAGCGGGAGCTAGGGAGCAGTACTTC
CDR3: CSARVLAGAREQYF

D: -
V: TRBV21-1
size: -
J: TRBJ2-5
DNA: TGTGCCAGCAGCAAAAGTCGAGGACTAGCTGGGGAGACCCAGTACTTC
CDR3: CASSKSRGLAGETQYF

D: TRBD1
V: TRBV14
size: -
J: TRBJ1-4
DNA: TGTGCCAGCAGCCCTAGACAGGGTACGGGAGAAAAACTGTTTTTT
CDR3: CASSPRQGTGEKLFF

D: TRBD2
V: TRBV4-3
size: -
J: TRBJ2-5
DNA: TGCGCCAGCAGCCAGGGAGGGACTAGCGGGATGGGAGAGACCCAGTACTTC
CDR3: CASSQGGTSGMGETQYF

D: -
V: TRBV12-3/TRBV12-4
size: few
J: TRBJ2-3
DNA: TGTGCCAGCAGTTCAACAGTAGATACGCAGTATTTT
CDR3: CASSSTVDTQYF

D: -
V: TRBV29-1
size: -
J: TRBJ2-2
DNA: TGCAGCGTTGGCAGCTCGAACACCGGGGAGCTGTTTTTT
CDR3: CSVGSSNTGELFF

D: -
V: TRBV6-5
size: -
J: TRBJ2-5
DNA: TGTGCCAGCAGTTACGCGACAGGGACTCAAGAGACCCAGTACTTC
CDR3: CASSYATGTQETQYF

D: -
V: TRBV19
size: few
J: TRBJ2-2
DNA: TGTGCCAGTAGTACCGGGCCCTACACCCGGAACACCGGGGAGCTGTTTTTT
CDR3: CASSTGPYTRNTGELFF

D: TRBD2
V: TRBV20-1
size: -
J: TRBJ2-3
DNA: TGCAGTGCTAGAGGGGTAGGGACTAGCGGGACCACAGATACGCAGTATTTT
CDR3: CSARGVGTSGTTDTQYF